This entry lists 5 T cell receptor beta chains sequenced from one sample in a study of metastatic and nonmetastatic thyroid tumors. MiXCR re-clonotyped the PCR reads for TCRdb. The sample includes about 30,000 clones, about 20% seen only once; the top ten take approximately 40%. Each patient came to thyroid surgery without any prior treatment (of any kind). The sequenced sample consisted of blood. Receptors were obtained from a female donor with papillary thyroid cancer or a benign thyroid nodule (not recorded which). Some clones in this sample may be carry-over from other donors' samples.

This clone was seen repeatedly, ten times or more. The V and J genes are TRBV7-2 and TRBJ2-3; 12 bases line up with TRBD2. V shed 0 bases, J shed 3 bases, and the junction held 4 bases outside the gene matches. CDR1 and CDR2 (germline): SGHTA, FQGNSA. The CDR3 is 17 residues long. The CDR3 sequence is CASSLAPSGGATDTQYF. In nucleotides, the CDR3 is TGTGCCAGCAGCTTAGCCCCTAGCGGGGGGGCGACAGATACGCAGTATTTT.

This clone appeared many times. Other DNA sequences in the same sample also yield this CDR3. The rearrangement joins TRBV28 to TRBJ2-3, with 8 bases lining up with TRBD2. This CDR3 is 17 amino acids long. Germline lookup yields CDR1 MDHEN and CDR2 SYDVKM. The trim removed 2 bases at V and 0 bases at J, leaving 7 bases unmatched. The chain's CDR3 is CASSLTSGTPSTDTQYF. Here the CDR3 DNA reads TGTGCCAGCAGTTTAACTAGCGGTACCCCTAGCACAGATACGCAGTATTTT.

In its sample, this clone is medium-sized. The chain couples TRBV2 to TRBJ2-2; D is ambiguous. With 6 bases removed from V and 4 bases from J, the gap between germline ends came to 15 bases. From germline, CDR1 is SNHLY and CDR2 FYNNEI. The CDR3 has 15 residues. CDR3 sequence reads: CASRTSTLPTGELFF. In DNA form, the CDR3 reads TGTGCCAGCAGGACGTCGACTCTCCCCACCGGGGAGCTGTTTTTT.

This clone was recorded many times. The chain links TRBV24-1 to TRBJ1-1; no reliable D call. Per the germline V gene, CDR1 is KGHDR and CDR2 is SFDVKD. The CDR3 runs 13 residues. Between the trimmed V and J ends, which lost 7 bases and 4 bases, there was a span of 12 bases. CDR3 coding DNA: TGTGCCACCAGCCCCTGGGGTTCCACTGAAGCTTTCTTT. Its translation is CATSPWGSTEAFF.

This clone was picked up a small number of times. The chain joins TRBV10-3 to TRBJ1-2; 7 bases align to TRBD1. V lost 4 bases and J lost 4; bases outside the gene matches: 6. The CDR3 is 14 residues long. The germline V gene has CDR1 ENHRY and CDR2 SYGVKD. The CDR3 reads CAISGQGGGYGYTF. CDR3 in DNA: TGTGCCATCAGTGGACAGGGAGGCGGCTATGGCTACACCTTC.